The rows below give T cell receptor beta chains drawn from one sample of a study of lymphopenia after photon versus proton radiotherapy. Data came from immunoSEQ multiplex PCR; TCRdb stores just in-frame clones and leaves some out. This table has 20,000 to 25,000 clones, about 85% appearing once. The source material was peripheral blood, sampled from a patient treated with photon-based radiotherapy. Receptor source: a man in his 60s with pancreatic cancer. The CDR3 runs from the conserved cysteine through the conserved F or W. The order of the fields is clone size, J gene, V gene, D gene, CDR3 protein, CDR3 DNA. The D gene is left open where the match is weak. Clone sizes are given selectively: once, few, many, or a class where the clone is expanded.

clone_size: .
j_call: TRBJ1-1
v_call: TRBV19
d_call: TRBD1
cdr3_aa: CASSWSAGGITEAFF
cdr3_nt: TGTGCCAGTAGTTGGAGCGCAGGGGGAATCACTGAAGCTTTCTTT

clone_size: .
j_call: TRBJ2-4
v_call: TRBV5-8
d_call: .
cdr3_aa: CASSLVGAEDIQYF
cdr3_nt: TGTGCCAGCAGCTTGGTAGGGGCGGAGGACATTCAGTACTTC

clone_size: .
j_call: TRBJ1-5
v_call: TRBV7-2
d_call: .
cdr3_aa: CASSSHQGRGANQPQHF
cdr3_nt: TGTGCCAGCAGCTCCCATCAGGGTCGGGGGGCCAATCAGCCCCAGCATTTT

clone_size: .
j_call: TRBJ2-5
v_call: TRBV30
d_call: .
cdr3_aa: CAWSTPRTQYF
cdr3_nt: TGTGCCTGGAGTACCCCCAGGACCCAGTACTTC

clone_size: once
j_call: TRBJ1-2
v_call: TRBV1
d_call: .
cdr3_aa: CTSSNQIVRKTYGYTF
cdr3_nt: TGCACCAGCAGCAACCAGATTGTGCGAAAGACCTATGGCTACACCTTC

clone_size: .
j_call: TRBJ2-7
v_call: TRBV7-6
d_call: TRBD1
cdr3_aa: CASSPGGPEQYF
cdr3_nt: TGTGCCAGCAGCCCAGGGGGTCCCGAGCAGTACTTC

clone_size: .
j_call: TRBJ1-1
v_call: TRBV6-1
d_call: .
cdr3_aa: CASSEVGAGVTEAFF
cdr3_nt: TGTGCCAGCAGTGAGGTCGGGGCAGGGGTCACTGAAGCTTTCTTT

clone_size: .
j_call: TRBJ2-5
v_call: TRBV19
d_call: .
cdr3_aa: CASSTSGGWSQETQYF
cdr3_nt: TGTGCCAGTAGTACCTCGGGCGGGTGGAGCCAAGAGACCCAGTACTTC

clone_size: .
j_call: TRBJ2-3
v_call: TRBV18
d_call: TRBD2
cdr3_aa: CASSPRTSGSRTQYF
cdr3_nt: TGTGCCAGCTCACCCCGGACTAGCGGGAGTCGTACGCAGTATTTT

clone_size: .
j_call: TRBJ2-1
v_call: TRBV27
d_call: .
cdr3_aa: CASSFDYALYNEQFF
cdr3_nt: TGTGCCAGCAGTTTCGACTACGCTCTCTACAATGAGCAGTTCTTC